A single sample is the source of the 9 T cell receptor beta chains below, sequenced in a study of Graves' ophthalmopathy and Graves' hyperthyroidism. Researchers took RNA transcripts and amplified TCR beta CDR3 regions from them. The authors performed first-round RT-PCR with HTBI primers and then a second-round multiplex PCR. TCRdb re-analysed the multiplex PCR reads in MiXCR, keeping a single row per CDR3 protein. The sample gives about 620,000 distinct CDR3 sequences, around a fifth of which show up once; roughly 6.9% is in the top ten. Sequencing input: peripheral blood. The receptors come from a woman aged 18-29 years with stable Graves' hyperthyroidism. Some clones in this sample may be carry-over from other donors' samples.

This clonotype was observed many times. At one of its ends the junction is not consistent with the germline gene, which may arise from a read error. This rearrangement joins TRBV7-7 to TRBJ2-5; D ambiguous. CDR3 length equals 14 residues. CDR1 is SSHAT and CDR2 is FNYEAQ in the germline V gene (reference sequence). CDR3 sequence (DNA): TGTGCTAGCAGCTTAGCCGGGTCACAAGAGACCCAGTACTTC. This encodes CASSLAGSQETQYF. Using reference TRBV7-7 and TRBJ2-5 for the parts outside the CDR3, the full variable domain is GAGVSQSPRYKVTKRGQDVTLRCDPISSHATLYWYQQALGQGPEFLTYFNYEAQPDKSGLPSDRFSAERPEGSISTLTIQRTEQRDSAMYRCASSLAGSQETQYFGPGTRLLVL.

This clonotype occurred many times. This chain links TRBV5-1 with TRBJ1-5; the D gene is possibly TRBD1 (5 bases). The CDR3 runs to 18 residues. CDR1 is SGHRS, CDR2 YFSETQ, per germline. Trimming pared 4 bases from V and 3 bases from J, leaving 23 bases between. The CDR3 loop is CASSPGPTGDRLNQPQHF. The CDR3, as DNA: TGCGCCAGCAGCCCGGGACCCACAGGAGACAGACTCAATCAGCCCCAGCATTTT.

The table lists this clonotype with many counts. V and J are TRBV27 and TRBJ1-5; D not resolved. The germline V and J ends were trimmed by 3 bases and 9 bases, with 9 bases remaining between them. Germline loops: CDR1 MNHEY, CDR2 SMNVEV (reference sequence). The CDR3 runs to 12 residues. The CDR3 reads CASSFVGRPQHF. As DNA, the CDR3 is TGTGCCAGCAGTTTCGTAGGTCGGCCCCAGCATTTT.

The chain recombines TRBV9 with TRBJ1-6, with D uncertain. Trimming took 0 bases from V and 13 from J, leaving 11 bases between them. CDR1 is SGDLS, CDR2 YYNGEE, per germline. CDR3 length: 13 amino acids. DNA of the CDR3: TGTGCCAGCAGCGTAGGCTCCGGTAGGCCCCTCCACTTT. Translated: CASSVGSGRPLHF.

This clonotype was detected many times. The junction departs from the called germline gene at one end, perhaps through a read error. This rearrangement joins TRBV5-1 to TRBJ2-5; D perhaps matches TRBD2 (6 bases). Germline values: CDR1 SGHRS, CDR2 YFSETQ. The length of the CDR3 is 14 residues. Here the CDR3 reads CASSLGSGQETQYF. For the CDR3, the DNA is TGTGCCAGCAGTTTGGGTAGCGGTCAAGAGACCCAGTACTTC.

The V call is TRBV20-1, the J call TRBJ2-7; 9 bases line up with TRBD1. The J segment lost 5 bases and the V segment lost 3 bases, leaving 5 bases of the junction unmatched. The CDR3 spans 13 residues. Germline V gene lookup returns CDR1 DFQATT and CDR2 SNEGSKA (reference sequence). The CDR3 sequence: CSARWTGDHEQYF. CDR3 DNA: TGCAGTGCTAGGTGGACAGGGGACCACGAGCAGTACTTC.

The sample holds many counts of this clonotype. The gene calls are TRBV15 and TRBJ2-3; D assignment may be TRBD1 or TRBD2 (5 bases each). In germline, CDR1 is LNHNV, CDR2 YYDKDF (reference sequence). Trimming cost V 1 base and J 5 bases, with 7 bases left between them. The CDR3 totals 13 residues. The CDR3 bases are TGTGCCACCAGCAGAGGAGGGGAAGATACGCAGTATTTT. This sequence encodes CATSRGGEDTQYF.

The CDR3 loop is CASKPILGTDANTGELFF. The DNA of the CDR3 is TGTGCCAGCAAACCCATTTTAGGGACCGACGCGAACACCGGGGAGCTGTTTTTT. The V gene is TRBV12-3 or TRBV12-4, the J gene TRBJ2-2; either TRBD1 or TRBD2 may fit D (5 bases each). The CDR3 runs to 18 residues. Trimming removed 7 bases at V and 0 bases at J, with 21 bases between.

The sample holds many counts of this clonotype. The chain employs TRBV5-1 and TRBJ2-7, with unresolved D. CDR3 length: 17 residues. The V end lost 5 bases, the J end lost 1 base, and 22 bases lay between the germline ends. In germline, CDR1 is SGHRS, CDR2 YFSETQ. The CDR3 nucleotides read TGCGCCAGCAGTCGCGAATTGAAGGGAATCGATTCCTACGAGCAGTACTTC. Translation: CASSRELKGIDSYEQYF.